This is a list of T cell receptor beta chains from one sample in a study of blood T cell repertoires in COVID-19. The protocol was immunoSEQ multiplex PCR, while the TCRdb copy is restricted to in-frame clones and leaves out a portion. Of over 90,000 clones listed, 81% were seen once; the top ten hold about 23%. The sequenced material came from peripheral blood. These receptors were obtained from an older man with active or convalescent COVID-19. The CDR3 runs from the conserved cysteine through the conserved F or W. The D gene is left open where the match is weak. Some rows mark clone size as missing; the rest say once, few, many or name a class of expanded clone.

clone size	V gene	J gene	D gene	CDR3 DNA	CDR3 protein
-	TRBV6-5	TRBJ2-4	-	TGTGCCAGTCAACAGGGTACGGGGCGGAACATTCAGTACTTC	CASQQGTGRNIQYF
-	TRBV3-1/TRBV3-2	TRBJ1-5	-	TGTGCCAGCAGCCAAGTGGGCAGGGGTCAGCCCCAGCATTTT	CASSQVGRGQPQHF
once	TRBV18	TRBJ1-5	TRBD1	TGTGCCAGCTCAAACATGGACAGGGCTGGGGTTCAGCCCCAGCATTTT	CASSNMDRAGVQPQHF
-	TRBV7-9	TRBJ2-3	TRBD2	TGTGCCAGCTCGGGAGGGGCGGGGGCGACAGATACGCAGTATTTT	CASSGGAGATDTQYF
-	TRBV2	TRBJ1-2	-	TGTGCCAGCACGGAGGAGCACTATGGCTACACCTTC	CASTEEHYGYTF
-	TRBV27	TRBJ1-4	-	TGTGCCAGCAGTTTACATGGCCCTGAACGAAAACTGTTTTTT	CASSLHGPERKLFF
-	TRBV19	TRBJ2-7	-	TGTGCCAGTAGTATAACAGGCCTCTCATACGAGCAGTACTTC	CASSITGLSYEQYF
many	TRBV11-2	TRBJ1-5	-	TGTGCCAGCAGCTTCGGGGGGAGGGATCAGCCCCAGCATTTT	CASSFGGRDQPQHF
-	TRBV5-6	TRBJ1-2	TRBD1	TGTGCCAGCAGTTATACCGGGACAGGGAGGGTAGCTAACTATGGCTACACCTTC	CASSYTGTGRVANYGYTF
-	TRBV15	TRBJ2-7	TRBD1	TGTGCCACCAGCCGACAGGGCACGACCTACGAGCAGTACTTC	CATSRQGTTYEQYF